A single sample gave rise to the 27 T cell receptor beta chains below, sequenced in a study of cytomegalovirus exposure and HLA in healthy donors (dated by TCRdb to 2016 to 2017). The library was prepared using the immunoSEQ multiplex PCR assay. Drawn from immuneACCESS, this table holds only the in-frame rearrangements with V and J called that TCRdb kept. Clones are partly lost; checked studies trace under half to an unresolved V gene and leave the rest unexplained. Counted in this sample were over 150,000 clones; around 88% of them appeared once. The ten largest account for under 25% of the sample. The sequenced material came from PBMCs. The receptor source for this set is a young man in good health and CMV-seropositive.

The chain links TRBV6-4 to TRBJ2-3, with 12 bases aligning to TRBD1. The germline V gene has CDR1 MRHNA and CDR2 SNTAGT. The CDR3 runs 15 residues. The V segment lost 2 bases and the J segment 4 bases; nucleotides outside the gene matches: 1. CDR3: CASSDGTGGADTQYF. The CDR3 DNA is TGTGCCAGCAGTGACGGGACAGGGGGCGCAGATACGCAGTATTTT.

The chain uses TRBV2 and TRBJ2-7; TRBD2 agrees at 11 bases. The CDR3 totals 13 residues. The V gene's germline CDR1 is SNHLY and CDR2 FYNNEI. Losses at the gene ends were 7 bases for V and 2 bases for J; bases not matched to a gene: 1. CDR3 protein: CASTSGGPYEQYF. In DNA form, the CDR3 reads TGTGCCAGCACTAGCGGGGGGCCCTACGAGCAGTACTTC.

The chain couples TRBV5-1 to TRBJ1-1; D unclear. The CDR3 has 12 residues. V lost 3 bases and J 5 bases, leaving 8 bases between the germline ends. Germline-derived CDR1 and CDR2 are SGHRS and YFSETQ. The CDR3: CASSWTGTEAFF. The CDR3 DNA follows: TGCGCCAGCAGCTGGACTGGAACTGAAGCTTTCTTT.

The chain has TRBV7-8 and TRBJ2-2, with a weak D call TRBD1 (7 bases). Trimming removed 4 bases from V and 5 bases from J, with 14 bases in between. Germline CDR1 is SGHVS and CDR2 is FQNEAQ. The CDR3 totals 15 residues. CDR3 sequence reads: CASSSRGVRTGELFF. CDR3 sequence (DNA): TGTGCCAGCAGCTCCAGGGGGGTTCGGACCGGGGAGCTGTTTTTT.

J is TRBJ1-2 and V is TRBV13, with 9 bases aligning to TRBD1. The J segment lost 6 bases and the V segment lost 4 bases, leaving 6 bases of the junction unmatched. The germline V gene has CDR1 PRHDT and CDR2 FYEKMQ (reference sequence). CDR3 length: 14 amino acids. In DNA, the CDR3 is TGTGCCAGCAGCTACTGGACAGGGGAGGATGGCTACACCTTC. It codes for CASSYWTGEDGYTF.

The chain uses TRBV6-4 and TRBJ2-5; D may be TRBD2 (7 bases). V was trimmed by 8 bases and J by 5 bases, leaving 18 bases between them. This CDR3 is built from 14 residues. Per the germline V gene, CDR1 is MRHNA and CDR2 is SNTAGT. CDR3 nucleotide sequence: TGTGCCAGCCTAGAGGGGGAGGGCCCGGAGACCCAGTACTTC. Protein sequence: CASLEGEGPETQYF.

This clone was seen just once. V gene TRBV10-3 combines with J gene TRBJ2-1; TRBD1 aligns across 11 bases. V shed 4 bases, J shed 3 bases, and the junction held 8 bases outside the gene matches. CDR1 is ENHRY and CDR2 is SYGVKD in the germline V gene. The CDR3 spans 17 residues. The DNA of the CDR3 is TGTGCCATCAGTGCTAAACCGGGACAGGGGGTCTACAATGAGCAGTTCTTC. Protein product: CAISAKPGQGVYNEQFF.

The CDR3 spells CAISGRAAADTQYF. The CDR3 nucleotides are TGTGCCATCAGCGGGAGGGCCGCTGCAGATACGCAGTATTTT. The V gene is TRBV10-3, the J gene TRBJ2-3; 8 bases agree with TRBD2. After removal of 6 bases from V and 4 bases from J, the junction contained 6 bases not matched to a gene. Germline CDR1 and CDR2: ENHRY and SYGVKD. The CDR3 is made up of 14 amino acids.

In nucleotides, the CDR3 is TGTGCCAGCAGTTACTCCTGGGCGGGAGGTTCAGATACGCAGTATTTT. Translating gives CASSYSWAGGSDTQYF. This sequence joins TRBV6-5 and TRBJ2-3, with 8 bases fitting TRBD2. Germline-derived CDR1 and CDR2 are MNHEY and SVGAGI. The CDR3 length is 16 residues. V dropped 0 bases and J dropped 4; count of bases not matched to a gene: 6.

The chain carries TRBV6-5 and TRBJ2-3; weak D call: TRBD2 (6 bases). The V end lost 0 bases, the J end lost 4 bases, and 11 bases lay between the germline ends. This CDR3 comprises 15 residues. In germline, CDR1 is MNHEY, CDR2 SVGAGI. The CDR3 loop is CASSYSRGSPDTQYF. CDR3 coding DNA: TGTGCCAGCAGTTACTCTCGGGGGAGCCCAGATACGCAGTATTTT.

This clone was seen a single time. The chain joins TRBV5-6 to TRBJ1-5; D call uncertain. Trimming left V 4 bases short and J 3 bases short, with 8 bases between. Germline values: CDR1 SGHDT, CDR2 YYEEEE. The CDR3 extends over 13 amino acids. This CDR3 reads CASSPGPNQPQHF. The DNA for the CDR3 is TGTGCCAGCAGCCCTGGCCCCAATCAGCCCCAGCATTTT.

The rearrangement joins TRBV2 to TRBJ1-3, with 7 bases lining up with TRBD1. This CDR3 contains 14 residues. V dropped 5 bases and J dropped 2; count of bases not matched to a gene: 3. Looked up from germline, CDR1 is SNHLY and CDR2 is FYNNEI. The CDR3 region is CASSPDRAGNTIYF. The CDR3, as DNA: TGTGCCAGCAGTCCCGACAGGGCTGGAAACACCATATATTTT.

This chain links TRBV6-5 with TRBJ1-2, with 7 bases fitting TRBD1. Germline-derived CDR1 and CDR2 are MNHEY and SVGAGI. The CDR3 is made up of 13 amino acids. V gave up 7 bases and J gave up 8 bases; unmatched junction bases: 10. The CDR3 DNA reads TGTGCCAGCACGGGGAGACAGGGTAGAGGCTACACCTTC. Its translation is CASTGRQGRGYTF.

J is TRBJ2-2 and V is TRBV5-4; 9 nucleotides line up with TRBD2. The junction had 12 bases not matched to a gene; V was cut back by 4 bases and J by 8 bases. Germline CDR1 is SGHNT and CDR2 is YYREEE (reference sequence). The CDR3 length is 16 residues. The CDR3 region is CASSPRLADLGGELFF. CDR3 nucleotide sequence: TGTGCCAGCAGCCCCCGACTAGCGGACCTCGGGGGGGAGCTGTTTTTT. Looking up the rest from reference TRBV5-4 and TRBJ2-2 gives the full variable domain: ETGVTQSPTHLIKTRGQQVTLRCSSQSGHNTVSWYQQALGQGPQFIFQYYREEENGRGNFPPRFSGLQFPNYSSELNVNALELDDSALYLCASSPRLADLGGELFFGEGSRLTVL.

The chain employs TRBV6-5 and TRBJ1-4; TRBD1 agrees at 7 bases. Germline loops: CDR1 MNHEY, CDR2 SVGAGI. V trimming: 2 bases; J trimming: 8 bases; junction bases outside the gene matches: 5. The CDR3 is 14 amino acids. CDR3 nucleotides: TGTGCCAGCAGTTACAGGGAAGGGGGCGAAAAACTGTTTTTT. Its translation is CASSYREGGEKLFF.

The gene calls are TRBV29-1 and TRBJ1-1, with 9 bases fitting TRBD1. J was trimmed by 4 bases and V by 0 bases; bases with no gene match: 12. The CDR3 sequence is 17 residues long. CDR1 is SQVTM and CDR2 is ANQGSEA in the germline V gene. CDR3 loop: CSVEDRAGTGKATEAFF. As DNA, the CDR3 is TGCAGCGTTGAAGATCGAGCCGGGACAGGGAAAGCCACTGAAGCTTTCTTT.

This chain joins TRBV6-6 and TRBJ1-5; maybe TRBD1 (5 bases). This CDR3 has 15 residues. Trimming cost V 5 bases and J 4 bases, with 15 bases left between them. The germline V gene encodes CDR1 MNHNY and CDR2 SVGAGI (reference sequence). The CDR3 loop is CASSPRQGGNQPQHF. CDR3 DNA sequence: TGTGCCAGCAGTCCCCGGCAGGGTGGAAATCAGCCCCAGCATTTT.

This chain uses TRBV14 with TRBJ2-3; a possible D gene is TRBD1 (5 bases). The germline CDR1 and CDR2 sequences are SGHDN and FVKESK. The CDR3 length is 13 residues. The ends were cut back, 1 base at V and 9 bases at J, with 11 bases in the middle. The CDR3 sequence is CASSQVGRGTQYF. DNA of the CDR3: TGTGCCAGCAGCCAAGTCGGTAGGGGCACGCAGTATTTT.

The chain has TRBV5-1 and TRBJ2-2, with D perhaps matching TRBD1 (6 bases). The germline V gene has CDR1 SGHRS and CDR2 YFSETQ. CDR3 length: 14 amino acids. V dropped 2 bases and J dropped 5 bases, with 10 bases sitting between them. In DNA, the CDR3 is TGCGCCAGCAGCTTACAGGGTGGAACCGGGGAGCTGTTTTTT. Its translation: CASSLQGGTGELFF.

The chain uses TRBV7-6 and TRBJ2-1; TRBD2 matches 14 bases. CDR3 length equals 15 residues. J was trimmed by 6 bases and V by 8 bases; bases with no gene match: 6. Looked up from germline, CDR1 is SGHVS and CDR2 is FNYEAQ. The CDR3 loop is CASGTSGGIGNEQFF. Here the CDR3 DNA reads TGTGCCAGCGGGACTAGCGGGGGTATCGGCAATGAGCAGTTCTTC.

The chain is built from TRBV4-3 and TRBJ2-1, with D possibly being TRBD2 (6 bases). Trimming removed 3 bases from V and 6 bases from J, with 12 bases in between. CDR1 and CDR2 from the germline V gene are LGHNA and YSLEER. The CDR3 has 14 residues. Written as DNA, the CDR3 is TGCGCCAGCAGCCACCAGGGACTCAGCAATGAGCAGTTCTTC. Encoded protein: CASSHQGLSNEQFF.

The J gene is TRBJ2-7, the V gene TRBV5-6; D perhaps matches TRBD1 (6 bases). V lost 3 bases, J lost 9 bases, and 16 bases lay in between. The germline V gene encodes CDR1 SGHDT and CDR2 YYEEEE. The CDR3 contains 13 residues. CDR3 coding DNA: TGTGCCAGCAGCTGGAGTCAGGGGCTGGTGCAGTACTTC. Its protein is CASSWSQGLVQYF.

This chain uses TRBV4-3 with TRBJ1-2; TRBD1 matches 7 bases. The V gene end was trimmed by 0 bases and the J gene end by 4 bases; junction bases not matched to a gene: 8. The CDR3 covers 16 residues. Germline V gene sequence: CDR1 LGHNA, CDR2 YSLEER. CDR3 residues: CASSQDGSRGVYGYTF. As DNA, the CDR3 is TGCGCCAGCAGCCAAGATGGGAGCAGGGGGGTCTATGGCTACACCTTC.

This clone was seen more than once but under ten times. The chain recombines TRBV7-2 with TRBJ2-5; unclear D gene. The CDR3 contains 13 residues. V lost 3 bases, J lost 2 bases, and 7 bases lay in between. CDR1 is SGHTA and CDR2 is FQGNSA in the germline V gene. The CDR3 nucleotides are TGTGCCAGCAGCTTTGTCGTACAAGAGACCCAGTACTTC. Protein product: CASSFVVQETQYF.

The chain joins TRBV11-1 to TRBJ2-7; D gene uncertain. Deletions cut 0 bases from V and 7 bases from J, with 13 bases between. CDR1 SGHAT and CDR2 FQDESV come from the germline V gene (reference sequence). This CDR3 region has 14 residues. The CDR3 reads CASSLAPPRGEQYF. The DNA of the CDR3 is TGTGCCAGCAGCTTAGCCCCTCCGCGAGGAGAGCAGTACTTC.

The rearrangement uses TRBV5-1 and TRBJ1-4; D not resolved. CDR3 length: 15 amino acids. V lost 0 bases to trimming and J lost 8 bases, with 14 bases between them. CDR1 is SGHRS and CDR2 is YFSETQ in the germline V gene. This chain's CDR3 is CASSLGFGLKEKLFF. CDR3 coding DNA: TGCGCCAGCAGCTTGGGGTTCGGTTTAAAGGAAAAACTGTTTTTT.

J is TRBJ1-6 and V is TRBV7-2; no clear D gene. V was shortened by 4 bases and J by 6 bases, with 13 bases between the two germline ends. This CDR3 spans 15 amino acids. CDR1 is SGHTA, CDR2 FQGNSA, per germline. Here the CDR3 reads CASSSLDGSNSPLHF. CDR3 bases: TGTGCCAGCAGCTCCCTGGACGGGAGTAATTCACCCCTCCACTTT.